A single sample is the source of the 30 T cell receptor beta chains below, sequenced in a study of blood T cells in healthy people across ages. Primed by a sample-barcoded 5' primer and a J-beta primer mix, a second PCR proceeded for about 7 to 11 cycles. TCRdb fed the 5' RACE reads into MiXCR, producing one record per CDR3 protein. The table has roughly 800,000 distinct CDR3 sequences, about 36% seen once. Input material: blood. The receptors shown here come from a man aged 18-30 years in good health.

The genes are TRBV7-2 and TRBJ2-1; D not resolved. CDR1 is SGHTA and CDR2 is FQGNSA in the germline V gene. This CDR3 spans 16 amino acids. V was pared by 5 bases and J by 1 base, with 15 bases between. The CDR3 DNA reads TGTGCCAGCAGCCTTATTTCGGGTGCGTCCTACAATGAGCAGTTCTTC. Protein sequence: CASSLISGASYNEQFF.

The CDR3 DNA reads TGCAGCGTAAATCCTCCCGGCAGAGAGACCCAGTACTTC. Protein: CSVNPPGRETQYF. The J gene is TRBJ2-5, the V gene TRBV29-1; D unresolved. Germline V gene sequence: CDR1 SQVTM, CDR2 ANQGSEA. The CDR3 has 13 amino acids. V gave up 6 bases and J gave up 4 bases, with 15 bases separating them.

This clonotype was detected a few times. This chain links TRBV7-2 with TRBJ1-1, with D uncertain. Germline assignment: CDR1 SGHTA and CDR2 FQGNSA. The V gene lost 4 bases and the J gene lost 0 bases, with 9 bases spanning the gap. The CDR3 contains 14 residues. This CDR3 reads CASSSPPMNTEAFF. The CDR3 coding sequence is TGTGCCAGCAGCTCGCCCCCAATGAACACTGAAGCTTTCTTT.

About this clonotype itself: A much larger clonotype is one base distant, so this may be a read error. The V gene is TRBV4-1, the J gene TRBJ2-3; 7 bases line up with TRBD2. The germline V gene encodes CDR1 MGHRA and CDR2 YSYEKL. The CDR3 extends over 18 amino acids. Here the CDR3 DNA reads TGCGCCTGCAGCCAAGGGCGGGGAGCGGGGACCCCCACAGATACGCAGTATTTT. Translating it yields CACSQGRGAGTPTDTQYF.

Ten or more counts support this clonotype. V usage is TRBV12-3 or TRBV12-4 and J usage is TRBJ2-1; tentatively, D is TRBD2 (5 bases). CDR3 size: 13 residues. The V end lost 5 bases, the J end lost 10 bases, and 15 bases lay between the germline ends. The CDR3 loop is CASSPSRAGEQFF. The CDR3 nucleotides are TGTGCCAGCAGTCCTAGCCGGGCAGGAGAGCAGTTCTTC.

The chain carries TRBV30 and TRBJ2-1; TRBD2 matches at 7 bases. The length of the CDR3 is 11 residues. Looked up from germline, CDR1 is GTSNPN and CDR2 is SVGIG (reference sequence). Germline trimming cut 8 bases from V and 6 bases from J; bases unmatched to any gene: 4. CDR3 bases: TGTGCCGGGGGGAGGGCCAATGAGCAGTTCTTC. Protein: CAGGRANEQFF.

The chain employs TRBV27 and TRBJ2-3; 10 bases line up with TRBD2. This CDR3 is 16 amino acids long. The germline V gene encodes CDR1 MNHEY and CDR2 SMNVEV (reference sequence). V gave up 6 bases and J gave up 0 bases; unmatched junction bases: 6. CDR3 sequence (DNA): TGTGCCAGCAGCATGTTAGCGGGGGGAAGCACAGATACGCAGTATTTT. Its protein product is CASSMLAGGSTDTQYF.

The genes are TRBV20-1 and TRBJ2-3, with TRBD2 as a possible D gene (5 bases). Between the trimmed V and J ends, which lost 6 bases and 2 bases, there was a span of 15 bases. Germline CDR1 and CDR2: DFQATT and SNEGSKA (reference sequence). The CDR3 consists of 14 residues. CDR3 amino acids: CSARVGAITDTQYF. In DNA form, the CDR3 reads TGCAGTGCGCGGGTCGGAGCTATCACAGATACGCAGTATTTT.

This clonotype was seen only a few times. This sequence joins TRBV4-3 and TRBJ2-5; D possibly corresponds to TRBD2 (6 bases). The CDR3 runs to 16 residues. The germline gives CDR1 LGHNA, CDR2 YSLEER. V was shortened by 0 bases and J by 2 bases, with 13 bases between the two germline ends. Here the CDR3 DNA reads TGCGCCAGCAGCCAAGATCCGTGGGGGACTCAAGAGACCCAGTACTTC. Its protein product is CASSQDPWGTQETQYF.

This chain joins TRBV7-2 and TRBJ2-5, with 9 bases aligning to TRBD2. Unmatched junction bases numbered 7, after V lost 5 bases and J lost 0 bases. From germline, CDR1 is SGHTA and CDR2 FQGNSA. The CDR3 consists of 16 residues. The CDR3: CASSRRLAEYQETQYF. Here the CDR3 DNA reads TGTGCCAGCAGCCGTCGACTAGCGGAGTACCAAGAGACCCAGTACTTC.

V is TRBV7-8 and J is TRBJ2-7, with 8 positions matching TRBD2. The J call may be in error: the DNA end matches TRBJ2-4 better. The germline gives CDR1 SGHVS, CDR2 FQNEAQ. The CDR3 runs 16 residues. CDR3 nucleotide sequence: TGTGCCAGCAGCTTTCAAGAGCGGGGGACCAAAAACATTCAGTACTTC. It encodes CASSFQERGTKNIQYF.

The V gene is TRBV20-1, the J gene TRBJ2-7; 12 nucleotides match TRBD2. Germline lookup yields CDR1 DFQATT and CDR2 SNEGSKA (reference sequence). The trim removed 6 bases at V and 7 bases at J, leaving 10 bases unmatched. The CDR3 consists of 14 residues. CDR3 DNA: TGCAGTGCAACTACTAGCGGGGGGCCGAATGAGCAGTACTTC. Amino acid sequence: CSATTSGGPNEQYF.

The gene calls are TRBV6-1 and TRBJ2-1; 7 positions match TRBD2. The CDR3 length is 13 residues. Trimming at V came to 2 bases and at J to 8 bases, leaving 3 bases not matched to a gene. CDR1 and CDR2 (germline): MNHNS, SASEGT. The CDR3 DNA reads as TGTGCCAGCAGTGAACGGGGGAGGGATGAGCAGTTCTTC. This gives the protein CASSERGRDEQFF.

The chain joins TRBV2 to TRBJ2-1; possibly TRBD2 for D (7 bases). Looked up from germline, CDR1 is SNHLY and CDR2 is FYNNEI. This CDR3 contains 15 residues. V lost 7 bases to trimming and J lost 2 bases, with 15 bases between them. CDR3 nucleotides: TGTGCCAGCATTCCTATAGGGGGGGCCTACAATGAGCAGTTCTTC. It specifies CASIPIGGAYNEQFF.

As concerns this clonotype: This may stem from a read error, because a much larger clone lies one nucleotide away. Here the CDR3 omits its conserved ending phenylalanine or tryptophan, so a read error is the likely source. This rearrangement joins TRBV7-2 to TRBJ2-7; D ambiguous. The germline CDR1 and CDR2 sequences are SGHTA and FQGNSA. V was cut by 1 base and J by 5 bases, with 18 bases left in between. The CDR3 runs 16 residues. The CDR3: CASSLVVGSFMDEQYY. CDR3 bases: TGTGCCAGCAGCTTAGTTGTAGGTTCCTTTATGGACGAGCAGTACTAC.

The V and J genes are TRBV6-2 or TRBV6-3 and TRBJ2-7; TRBD1 aligns across 10 bases. The CDR3 sequence is 16 residues long. The J segment lost 7 bases and the V segment lost 6 bases, leaving 15 bases of the junction unmatched. Germline CDR1 MNHEY, CDR2 SVGEGT. The CDR3 DNA is TGTGCCAGCAGACTCACTCGGACAGGGGGAGTGAATGAGCAGTACTTC. Amino acids: CASRLTRTGGVNEQYF.

Note on this clonotype: A much bigger clone sits one base away, suggesting this may be a read error. J is TRBJ1-1 and V is TRBV29-1; 7 positions match TRBD1. Germline V gene lookup returns CDR1 SQVTM and CDR2 ANQGSEA. The CDR3 has 12 residues. CDR3 DNA sequence: TGCAGCGGGGGGGACAGCTACACTAAAGCTTTCTTT. Its translation: CSGGDSYTKAFF.

The chain links TRBV20-1 to TRBJ1-1; unclear D gene. This CDR3 spans 14 amino acids. Between the trimmed V and J ends, which lost 3 bases and 6 bases, there was a span of 17 bases. The germline CDR1 and CDR2 sequences are DFQATT and SNEGSKA (reference sequence). In nucleotides, the CDR3 is TGCAGTGCTAGTTTACGGTCCCTAAACGCTGAAGCTTTCTTT. Amino acid sequence: CSASLRSLNAEAFF.

There are a few counts of this clonotype. The chain recombines TRBV6-2 or TRBV6-3 with TRBJ2-7; possibly TRBD2 for D (6 bases). The CDR3 runs to 15 residues. V was shortened by 5 bases and J by 0 bases, with 14 bases between the two germline ends. The germline CDR1 and CDR2 sequences are MNHEY and SVGEGT. For the CDR3, the DNA is TGTGCCAGCAGTCGAGGAGGGTTCCTCTCCTACGAGCAGTACTTC. This encodes CASSRGGFLSYEQYF.

In its sample, this clonotype was seen once. V and J are TRBV11-1 and TRBJ2-3; tentative D call: TRBD2 (5 bases). V was clipped by 11 bases and J by 1 base, with 13 bases between them. The CDR3 is made up of 13 amino acids. Germline CDR1 SGHAT, CDR2 FQDESV (reference sequence). The CDR3 here is CARLASGTDTQYF. The DNA of the CDR3 is TGTGCCCGTTTAGCGAGTGGCACAGATACGCAGTATTTT.

Concerning this clonotype: Germline and junction disagree at one end, which may indicate a read error. V usage is TRBV12-3 or TRBV12-4 and J usage is TRBJ1-1; TRBD1 is a possible D gene (5 bases). CDR3 length equals 16 residues. CDR3 in amino acids: CASSSDTQPWNTETFF. DNA of the CDR3: TGTGCCAGCAGTTCGGACACGCAACCCTGGAACACTGAAACTTTCTTT.

The chain carries TRBV13 and TRBJ2-1; D is undetermined. V lost 4 bases and J lost 12, with 10 bases in between. Per germline, CDR1 PRHDT and CDR2 FYEKMQ (reference sequence). The CDR3 totals 11 residues. CDR3 amino acids: CASSSRLWQFF. CDR3 DNA: TGTGCCAGCAGCTCGCGACTGTGGCAGTTCTTC.

Only a few counts were recorded for this clonotype. The chain couples TRBV7-3 to TRBJ2-6; D possibly corresponds to TRBD2 (6 bases). CDR1 is SGHTA and CDR2 is FQGTGA in the germline V gene. The V end lost 5 bases, the J end lost 0 bases, and 11 bases lay between the germline ends. CDR3 size: 16 residues. The CDR3 region has the DNA TGTGCCAGCAGCCGGGACTGGAGCTCTGGGGCCAACGTCCTGACTTTC. As protein: CASSRDWSSGANVLTF.

This clonotype was detected many times. The rearrangement joins TRBV30 to TRBJ2-7; maybe TRBD1 (6 bases). Trimming stripped 1 base from V and 4 bases from J, with 14 bases between. Germline CDR1 GTSNPN, CDR2 SVGIG (reference sequence). The CDR3 sequence is 14 residues long. This chain's CDR3 is CAWSEQGVYYEQYF. The CDR3 coding sequence is TGTGCCTGGAGTGAACAGGGTGTGTATTACGAGCAGTACTTC.

The rearrangement joins TRBV5-4 to TRBJ2-3, with 10 bases aligning to TRBD2. CDR3 length: 15 amino acids. The germline CDR1 and CDR2 sequences are SGHNT and YYREEE (reference sequence). V lost 7 bases, J lost 6 bases, and 11 bases stayed unmatched. In nucleotides, the CDR3 is TGTGCCAGCCAAAGCGGGGGGGGCCTCATGGATACGCAGTATTTT. The encoded protein is CASQSGGGLMDTQYF. The full variable domain, completed using reference TRBV5-4 and TRBJ2-3, is ETGVTQSPTHLIKTRGQQVTLRCSSQSGHNTVSWYQQALGQGPQFIFQYYREEENGRGNFPPRFSGLQFPNYSSELNVNALELDDSALYLCASQSGGGLMDTQYFGPGTRLTVL.

The rearrangement links TRBV20-1 to TRBJ1-1; no firm D call. CDR1 is DFQATT, CDR2 SNEGSKA, per germline (reference sequence). This CDR3 is built from 11 residues. The ends were cut back, 6 bases at V and 1 base at J, with 6 bases in the middle. Here the CDR3 DNA reads TGCAGTGCCACGAAGAACACTGAAGCTTTCTTT. It encodes CSATKNTEAFF.

CDR3 in amino acids: CASSDRRSTDTQYF. The DNA for the CDR3 is TGTGCCAGCAGCGACAGGCGGTCCACAGATACGCAGTATTTT. The chain has TRBV5-6 and TRBJ2-3; weak D call: TRBD1 (6 bases). The CDR3 length is 14 residues. V lost 4 bases and J lost 2, with 11 bases in between. Germline CDR1 SGHDT, CDR2 YYEEEE.

Ten or more counts support this clonotype. This sequence joins TRBV6-1 and TRBJ2-3, with 11 positions matching TRBD2. The CDR3 is 13 residues long. Germline V gene data show CDR1 as MNHNS and CDR2 as SASEGT. The V and J ends lost 6 bases and 12 bases, in that order; junction bases with no gene match: 8. DNA for the CDR3: TGTGCCAGCAGGGCCTCTAGCGGGGGGCTCCAGTATTTT. Translated: CASRASSGGLQYF.

Written as DNA, the CDR3 is TGTGCCAGCAGCCCCGGGGGGGGACTAGCAGGCAATGAGCAGTACTTC. It codes for CASSPGGGLAGNEQYF. The chain has TRBV7-3 and TRBJ2-5; TRBD2 aligns across 9 bases. CDR3 length: 16 amino acids. V lost 5 bases, J lost 11 bases, and 18 bases stayed unmatched. Germline CDR1 and CDR2: SGHTA and FQGTGA. Full variable domain (remainder filled in from reference TRBV7-3 and TRBJ2-5): GAGVSQTPSNKVTEKGKYVELRCDPISGHTALYWYRQSLGQGPEFLIYFQGTGAADDSGLPNDRFFAVRPEGSVSTLKIQRTERGDSAVYLCASSPGGGLAGNEQYFGPGTRLLVL.

There are many counts of this clonotype. J is TRBJ2-1 and V is TRBV20-1; 11 bases are a match to TRBD2. Losses at the gene ends were 0 bases for V and 4 bases for J; bases not matched to a gene: 5. Germline CDR1 DFQATT, CDR2 SNEGSKA (reference sequence). The CDR3 covers 16 residues. The CDR3 DNA follows: TGCAGTGCTAGAGATTCGACTAGCGGGGCTTACAATGAGCAGTTCTTC. Protein product: CSARDSTSGAYNEQFF.